This entry lists 14 T cell receptor beta chains sequenced from one sample in a study of blood T cell repertoires in COVID-19. The data were produced by immunoSEQ multiplex PCR, yet TCRdb's version contains in-frame clones alone and is incomplete. The sample has 27,000 or so clones, approximately 82% seen once. Sequencing was performed on peripheral blood. These TCRs come from a man older than 75 with active or convalescent COVID-19.

This clone was seen only a few times. The rearrangement joins TRBV7-2 to TRBJ1-1, with D maybe TRBD1 (6 bases). The CDR3 covers 14 residues. The V end was cut by 2 bases, the J end by 7 bases, with 14 bases between. CDR1 and CDR2 from the germline V gene are SGHTA and FQGNSA. CDR3 amino acids: CASSLNRVNGEAFF. The DNA of the CDR3 is TGTGCCAGCAGCTTAAACAGGGTGAACGGTGAAGCTTTCTTT. The variable domain in full, with the rest retrieved from reference TRBV7-2 and TRBJ1-1, is GAGVSQSPSNKVTEKGKDVELRCDPISGHTALYWYRQSLGQGLEFLIYFQGNSAPDKSGLPSDRFSAERTGGSVSTLTIQRTQQEDSAVYLCASSLNRVNGEAFFGQGTRLTVV.

This chain joins TRBV7-9 and TRBJ1-2; TRBD1 matches at 7 bases. CDR1 and CDR2 from the germline V gene are SEHNR and FQNEAQ (reference sequence). V shed 5 bases and J 4 bases; nucleotides not matched to a gene: 10. This CDR3 has 15 amino acids. CDR3 residues: CASSGIGTDLYGYTF. The CDR3 coding sequence is TGTGCCAGCAGCGGAATCGGGACAGACCTCTATGGCTACACCTTC.

The chain has TRBV19 and TRBJ1-1; D is uncertain. The CDR3 loop spans 11 amino acids. The germline V gene encodes CDR1 LNHDA and CDR2 SQIVND (reference sequence). Deletions cut 10 bases from V and 3 bases from J, with 9 bases between. CDR3 bases: TGTGCCACCGGGAGGGACACTGAAGCTTTCTTT. It yields the protein CATGRDTEAFF.

The chain employs TRBV5-4 and TRBJ2-7, with TRBD1 identical over 9 bases. V lost 4 bases, J lost 2 bases, and 4 bases stayed unmatched. The CDR3 is 14 amino acids. The germline V gene has CDR1 SGHNT and CDR2 YYREEE (reference sequence). CDR3 sequence (DNA): TGTGCCAGCAGCGTCGGACAGGGGACCTACGAGCAGTACTTC. Protein product: CASSVGQGTYEQYF.

This chain connects TRBV5-1 to TRBJ2-3; D is possibly TRBD1 (5 bases). The CDR3 is 14 residues long. V was clipped by 6 bases and J by 4 bases, with 15 bases between them. Looked up from germline, CDR1 is SGHRS and CDR2 is YFSETQ. CDR3 loop: CASNLGQGADTQYF. DNA of the CDR3: TGCGCCAGCAACCTAGGGCAGGGCGCAGATACGCAGTATTTT.

This chain uses TRBV2 with TRBJ2-5; 11 bases are a match to TRBD2. The junction had 7 bases not matched to a gene; V was cut back by 4 bases and J by 6 bases. The germline CDR1 and CDR2 sequences are SNHLY and FYNNEI. This CDR3 is 15 amino acids long. In DNA, the CDR3 is TGTGCCAGCAGTGGGAGTAGCGGGGGGGTTAAGACCCAGTACTTC. Translation: CASSGSSGGVKTQYF.

The rearrangement uses TRBV2 and TRBJ2-7; TRBD1 aligns across 9 bases. CDR1 and CDR2 from the germline V gene are SNHLY and FYNNEI. The length of the CDR3 is 14 residues. The trim removed 5 bases at V and 5 bases at J, leaving 7 bases unmatched. CDR3 loop: CASSPGTGRNEQYF. CDR3 coding DNA: TGTGCCAGCAGTCCCGGGACAGGGAGGAACGAGCAGTACTTC. The variable domain in full, completed from reference TRBV2 and TRBJ2-7, reads EPEVTQTPSHQVTQMGQEVILRCVPISNHLYFYWYRQILGQKVEFLVSFYNNEISEKSEIFDDQFSVERPDGSNFTLKIRSTKLEDSAMYFCASSPGTGRNEQYFGPGTRLTVT.

This chain links TRBV4-1 with TRBJ2-5; D is undetermined. Trimming pared 1 base from V and 5 bases from J, leaving 20 bases between. Per the germline V gene, CDR1 is MGHRA and CDR2 is YSYEKL. This CDR3 comprises 17 residues. CDR3 loop: CASSQVAPLEFTETQYF. The CDR3 nucleotides read TGCGCCAGCAGCCAAGTAGCCCCTTTAGAGTTTACTGAGACCCAGTACTTC.

The rearrangement links TRBV18 to TRBJ2-6; 7 bases line up with TRBD1. This CDR3 has 16 amino acids. V was pared by 4 bases and J by 1 base, with 4 bases of the junction left unmatched. The germline V gene has CDR1 KGHSH and CDR2 LQKENI. The DNA for the CDR3 is TGTGCCAGCTCACTCGACAGGGTGTCTGGGGCCAACGTCCTGACTTTC. It encodes CASSLDRVSGANVLTF. Complete variable domain (other parts from reference TRBV18 and TRBJ2-6): NAGVMQNPRHLVRRRGQEARLRCSPMKGHSHVYWYRQLPEEGLKFMVYLQKENIIDESGMPKERFSAEFPKEGPSILRIQQVVRGDSAAYFCASSLDRVSGANVLTFGAGSRLTVL.

This sequence joins TRBV2 and TRBJ1-2; D is perhaps TRBD1 (6 bases). The CDR3 runs 15 residues. V was clipped by 5 bases and J by 8 bases, with 21 bases between them. Germline loops: CDR1 SNHLY, CDR2 FYNNEI. The CDR3 region is CASSRGTFFPGGYTF. The DNA of the CDR3 is TGTGCCAGCAGTAGGGGGACGTTCTTTCCAGGGGGCTACACCTTC.

The J gene is TRBJ2-1, the V gene TRBV9; 9 bases are a match to TRBD2. Trimming removed 0 bases from V and 9 bases from J; junction bases left unmatched: 7. The germline V gene has CDR1 SGDLS and CDR2 YYNGEE. CDR3 length: 15 residues. The CDR3 loop is CASSVGISGSGEQFF. For the CDR3, the DNA is TGTGCCAGCAGCGTAGGTATTAGCGGGAGCGGTGAGCAGTTCTTC.

This clone is medium-sized by share. The chain employs TRBV15 and TRBJ2-5; tentatively, D is TRBD1 (6 bases). With 2 bases removed from V and 5 bases from J, the gap between germline ends came to 12 bases. Germline-derived CDR1 and CDR2 are LNHNV and YYDKDF (reference sequence). The CDR3 spans 14 residues. The chain's CDR3 is CATSRIGQQETQYF. The CDR3 DNA reads as TGTGCCACCAGCAGAATAGGACAGCAGGAGACCCAGTACTTC.

The V gene is TRBV27, the J gene TRBJ1-5; 7 bases agree with TRBD1. The V gene's germline CDR1 is MNHEY and CDR2 SMNVEV (reference sequence). This CDR3 is built from 15 residues. With 6 bases clipped from V and 5 bases from J, the junction kept 10 bases outside the gene matches. CDR3 sequence (DNA): TGTGCCAGCAGGCCAGGGGGGTCCTCGGATCAGCCCCAGCATTTT. This sequence encodes CASRPGGSSDQPQHF.

V usage is TRBV6-1 and J usage is TRBJ2-1, with D unresolved. Germline V CDR1 and CDR2: MNHNS, SASEGT. The V and J ends lost 2 bases and 6 bases respectively, with 14 bases between them. CDR3 size: 15 residues. The CDR3 DNA follows: TGTGCCAGCAGTGAATCCCCCTTCCCCGGCAATGAGCAGTTCTTC. It yields the protein CASSESPFPGNEQFF.